A single sample is the source of the 25 T cell receptor beta chains below, sequenced in a study of shared clonotypes between healthy human individuals. The protocol was immunoSEQ multiplex PCR, while the TCRdb copy is restricted to in-frame clones and leaves out a portion. Counted here are 1 million to 1.3 million clones, 70% to 80% occurring once; the ten biggest clones make up roughly 0.62%. Sequenced: memory CD4+ T cells from PBMCs. Subset in this sample: CD45RA-negative fraction. Receptor source: a man aged 18 to 30 in good health. Some clones in this sample may be carry-over from other donors' samples.

The chain couples TRBV4-1 to TRBJ2-7; possible D gene TRBD2, 5 bases. Between the trimmed V and J ends, which lost 5 bases and 6 bases, there was a span of 20 bases. The CDR3 covers 15 residues. Germline CDR1 reads MGHRA; CDR2 reads YSYEKL. CDR3 DNA: TGCGCCAGCAGCACTCCCGCCGCCGCGGGCGCCGAGCAGTACTTC. Translated: CASSTPAAAGAEQYF.

The chain carries TRBV2 and TRBJ1-1, with D unclear. With 9 bases removed from V and 0 bases from J, the gap between germline ends came to 8 bases. Germline V CDR1 and CDR2: SNHLY, FYNNEI. CDR3 length equals 12 residues. This chain's CDR3 is CARDDLNTEAFF. The DNA for the CDR3 is TGTGCCAGGGACGACTTGAACACTGAAGCTTTCTTT.

The count of this clone is one. The rearrangement uses TRBV11-2 and TRBJ2-7; D unclear. Germline V gene lookup returns CDR1 SGHAT and CDR2 FQNNGV. The CDR3 consists of 15 residues. V was trimmed by 2 bases and J by 1 base, leaving 12 bases between them. CDR3 nucleotides: TGTGCCAGCAGCTTATTTTCGGGTCTATCCTACGAGCAGTACTTC. Protein product: CASSLFSGLSYEQYF.

The rearrangement uses TRBV5-1 and TRBJ1-2; TRBD1 matches 9 bases. J gave up 4 bases and V 0 bases, and 1 base lay outside the gene matches. Germline V gene lookup returns CDR1 SGHRS and CDR2 YFSETQ. This CDR3 contains 14 residues. DNA of the CDR3: TGCGCCAGCAGCTTGGTACAGGGGGCCTATGGCTACACCTTC. It specifies CASSLVQGAYGYTF.

The V and J genes are TRBV28 and TRBJ2-7; 7 nucleotides line up with TRBD1. The V gene's germline CDR1 is MDHEN and CDR2 SYDVKM. The CDR3 extends over 14 amino acids. The V and J ends lost 2 bases and 7 bases, in that order; junction bases with no gene match: 8. The chain's CDR3 is CASSLQTGFREQYF. In nucleotides, the CDR3 is TGTGCCAGCAGTTTACAGACAGGGTTTAGGGAGCAGTACTTC.

The chain is built from TRBV7-3 and TRBJ2-2; 12 bases line up with TRBD2. With 5 bases clipped from V and 8 bases from J, the junction kept 6 bases outside the gene matches. Germline CDR1 and CDR2: SGHTA and FQGTGA. The CDR3 is 15 amino acids. CDR3: CASSLAGGPSGELFF. The CDR3 DNA reads TGTGCCAGCAGCCTAGCGGGAGGGCCCTCGGGGGAGCTGTTTTTT.

The CDR3 DNA sequence: TGTGCCAGCAGCCCGGGTACACCGAGCCATCGTGAAGCTTTCTTT. Translation gives CASSPGTPSHREAFF. The gene calls are TRBV5-8 and TRBJ1-1, with D unclear. From germline, CDR1 is SGHTS and CDR2 YDEGEE. The CDR3 is 15 amino acids. The V gene lost 4 bases and the J gene lost 7 bases, with 20 bases spanning the gap.

The rearrangement links TRBV11-2 to TRBJ2-3, with D unclear. In germline, CDR1 is SGHAT, CDR2 FQNNGV. The V and J ends lost 8 bases and 1 base respectively, with 10 bases between them. The CDR3 totals 13 residues. The chain's CDR3 is CASAYPGTDTQYF. In DNA, the CDR3 is TGTGCCAGCGCCTATCCAGGCACAGATACGCAGTATTTT. Looking up the rest from reference TRBV11-2 and TRBJ2-3 gives the full variable domain: EAGVAQSPRYKIIEKRQSVAFWCNPISGHATLYWYQQILGQGPKLLIQFQNNGVVDDSQLPKDRFSAERLKGVDSTLKIQPAKLEDSAVYLCASAYPGTDTQYFGPGTRLTVL.

In its sample, this clone was seen once. The chain combines TRBV28 with TRBJ2-2; 11 nucleotides line up with TRBD2. V shed 6 bases and J 3 bases; nucleotides not matched to a gene: 6. This CDR3 region has 16 residues. CDR1 and CDR2 from the germline V gene are MDHEN and SYDVKM. The CDR3 DNA sequence: TGTGCCAGCAGAGATAGCGGGAGGGGGGACACCGGGGAGCTGTTTTTT. Translating gives CASRDSGRGDTGELFF. Variable domain in full (rest from reference TRBV28 and TRBJ2-2): DVKVTQSSRYLVKRTGEKVFLECVQDMDHENMFWYRQDPGLGLRLIYFSYDVKMKEKGDIPEGYSVSREKKERFSLILESASTNQTSMYLCASRDSGRGDTGELFFGEGSRLTVL.

The chain is built from TRBV4-2 and TRBJ1-3; 10 nucleotides match TRBD1. CDR3 size: 18 residues. V was pared by 1 base and J by 3 bases, with 9 bases of the junction left unmatched. Germline V CDR1 and CDR2: LGHNA, YNFKEQ. In nucleotides, the CDR3 is TGTGCCAGCAGCCAAGGTGAAGGGACAGGGGTCGGTGGAAACACCATATATTTT. It translates to CASSQGEGTGVGGNTIYF.

In this sample, this clone turned up a few times. The gene calls are TRBV7-9 and TRBJ1-3; 11 bases match TRBD1. This CDR3 comprises 15 residues. V shed 6 bases, J shed 4 bases, and the junction held 5 bases outside the gene matches. CDR1 is SEHNR and CDR2 is FQNEAQ in the germline V gene (reference sequence). In DNA, the CDR3 is TGTGCCAGCAGGCCGGGACAGGGGGGAGGAAACACCATATATTTT. As protein: CASRPGQGGGNTIYF.

This clone appeared once. V and J are TRBV25-1 and TRBJ1-1, with 7 bases aligning to TRBD1. The germline V gene has CDR1 MGHDK and CDR2 SYGVNS. Trimming removed 4 bases from V and 4 bases from J; junction bases left unmatched: 9. CDR3 length equals 15 residues. The CDR3 nucleotides are TGTGCCAGCAGTGCCGCCGACAGGGAGGGCACTGAAGCTTTCTTT. Translated: CASSAADREGTEAFF.

The genes are TRBV28 and TRBJ2-2, with TRBD1 matching 7 bases. Germline lookup yields CDR1 MDHEN and CDR2 SYDVKM. The CDR3 has 15 residues. Unmatched junction bases numbered 11, after V lost 6 bases and J lost 7 bases. Written as DNA, the CDR3 is TGTGCCAGCAGGAACCCAACAGGGGTAGGCGGGGAGCTGTTTTTT. This encodes CASRNPTGVGGELFF.

As concerns this clone: The same CDR3 can be traced to other DNA sequences in this sample. The chain employs TRBV6-1 and TRBJ2-7; D is perhaps TRBD1 (5 bases). The length of the CDR3 is 13 residues. From germline, CDR1 is MNHNS and CDR2 SASEGT. Trimming pared 5 bases from V and 2 bases from J, leaving 10 bases between. The DNA for the CDR3 is TGTGCCAGCAGTCGGCAGGGTCCCTACGAGCAGTACTTC. Protein sequence: CASSRQGPYEQYF.

The rearrangement links TRBV7-6 to TRBJ2-1; the D gene is possibly TRBD1 (6 bases). CDR3 length: 12 residues. Between the trimmed V and J ends, which lost 0 bases and 9 bases, there was a span of 6 bases. In germline, CDR1 is SGHVS, CDR2 FNYEAQ. The CDR3 reads CASSLAGAEQFF. The CDR3, as DNA: TGTGCCAGCAGCTTAGCGGGGGCTGAGCAGTTCTTC.

The chain has TRBV6-6 and TRBJ1-2, with a possible D match to TRBD1 (5 bases). Between the trimmed V and J ends, which lost 6 bases and 6 bases, there was a span of 11 bases. The CDR3 totals 12 residues. Per the germline V gene, CDR1 is MNHNY and CDR2 is SVGAGI (reference sequence). CDR3 coding DNA: TGTGCCAGCAGCCTACAGGCTGATGGCTACACCTTC. Residues: CASSLQADGYTF.

CDR3 sequence: CASRAGSTSTDTQYF. The CDR3, as DNA: TGTGCCAGCAGAGCCGGGTCCACTAGCACAGATACGCAGTATTTT. The chain employs TRBV28 and TRBJ2-3; no clear D gene. This CDR3 contains 15 residues. Trimming removed 6 bases at V and 0 bases at J, with 13 bases between. Per the germline V gene, CDR1 is MDHEN and CDR2 is SYDVKM.

This clone has a single count. This specimen includes other DNA sequences encoding the same CDR3. CDR3 DNA sequence: TGCGCCAGCAGCCCGGACAGCCCCAATCAGCCCCAGCATTTT. It is translated as CASSPDSPNQPQHF. The rearrangement joins TRBV5-1 to TRBJ1-5; D perhaps matches TRBD1 (6 bases). The germline V and J ends were trimmed by 4 bases and 3 bases, with 11 bases remaining between them. The CDR3 is 14 residues long. CDR1 is SGHRS and CDR2 is YFSETQ in the germline V gene.

This clone has just a few counts. The genes are TRBV6-6 and TRBJ2-1; weak D call: TRBD1 (7 bases). CDR3 size: 14 residues. From germline, CDR1 is MNHNY and CDR2 SVGAGI (reference sequence). Trimming removed 6 bases at V and 6 bases at J, with 15 bases between. Here the CDR3 DNA reads TGTGCCAGCAGCATGGCGCAGGGGGGCAATGAGCAGTTCTTC. It translates to CASSMAQGGNEQFF.

The gene calls are TRBV4-1 and TRBJ1-2; no clear D. Per the germline V gene, CDR1 is MGHRA and CDR2 is YSYEKL. V shed 4 bases and J shed 1 base, with 7 bases lying between them. The CDR3 consists of 13 residues. The CDR3 DNA is TGCGCCAGCAGCCCCGCGAATAACTATGGCTACACCTTC. It specifies CASSPANNYGYTF.

This chain links TRBV6-6 with TRBJ2-7; 9 bases map to TRBD1. CDR1 and CDR2 from the germline V gene are MNHNY and SVGAGI (reference sequence). CDR3 length equals 16 residues. With 2 bases clipped from V and 6 bases from J, the junction kept 11 bases outside the gene matches. CDR3 residues: CASSYRGPGQGGEQYF. CDR3 sequence (DNA): TGTGCCAGCAGTTACCGGGGGCCGGGACAGGGAGGCGAGCAGTACTTC.

This clone was recorded once. The chain links TRBV6-6 to TRBJ1-4; D is ambiguous. CDR1 and CDR2 (germline): MNHNY, SVGAGI (reference sequence). CDR3 length equals 16 residues. The germline V and J ends were trimmed by 2 bases and 2 bases, with 12 bases remaining between them. In DNA, the CDR3 is TGTGCCAGCAGTTACCCAGGAGGCAGGACTAATGAAAAACTGTTTTTT. It is translated as CASSYPGGRTNEKLFF.

The chain employs TRBV7-9 and TRBJ2-7; perhaps TRBD2 as D (5 bases). V shed 5 bases and J shed 3 bases, with 17 bases lying between them. In germline, CDR1 is SEHNR, CDR2 FQNEAQ (reference sequence). The CDR3 runs 15 residues. The CDR3: CASSVRGYGDYEQYF. CDR3 nucleotides: TGTGCCAGCAGCGTCCGGGGTTATGGGGACTACGAGCAGTACTTC.

The chain couples TRBV29-1 to TRBJ1-3; D might be TRBD1 (5 bases). Germline V gene sequence: CDR1 SQVTM, CDR2 ANQGSEA. This CDR3 has 11 amino acids. DNA of the CDR3: TGCGGAACAGGTTCTGGAAACACCATATATTTT. Translated, it gives CGTGSGNTIYF.

This clone was seen only once. V usage is TRBV10-3 and J usage is TRBJ1-2; D gene ambiguous. CDR3 length: 12 amino acids. Trimming shortened V by 6 bases and J by 7 bases, and 12 bases separated the two germline ends. Germline CDR1 and CDR2: ENHRY and SYGVKD. CDR3 region: CAIRSSGRGYTF. Written as DNA, the CDR3 is TGTGCCATCAGAAGCTCAGGCCGTGGCTACACCTTC.